The 31 T cell receptor beta chains listed next were all sequenced from one sample in a study of OX40 agonist ivuxolimab in advanced cancers. Here immunoSEQ multiplex PCR was the method, and the copy in TCRdb shows in-frame clones only, minus some. The sample carries roughly 65,000 clones, 91% recorded once. This sample comprised CD4+ or CD8+ T cells sorted from blood, obtained in a trial of the OX40 agonist ivuxolimab. These receptors were taken from an adult with an advanced solid tumor such as melanoma, head and neck, liver or kidney cancer.

This clone was counted a single time. The gene calls are TRBV5-1 and TRBJ2-3; TRBD2 agrees at 11 bases. Per the germline V gene, CDR1 is SGHRS and CDR2 is YFSETQ. The V segment lost 4 bases and the J segment 2 bases; nucleotides outside the gene matches: 6. The CDR3 extends over 16 amino acids. The CDR3 reads CASSPGTSGTTDTQYF. The CDR3 nucleotides are TGCGCCAGCAGCCCTGGGACTAGCGGTACCACAGATACGCAGTATTTT.

This rearrangement joins TRBV18 to TRBJ1-1; 8 positions agree with TRBD1. The junction had 9 bases not matched to a gene; V was cut back by 4 bases and J by 5 bases. The germline gives CDR1 KGHSH, CDR2 LQKENI. The length of the CDR3 is 15 residues. The DNA for the CDR3 is TGTGCCAGCTCACTTCCCAGGGGGCGATGGACTGAAGCTTTCTTT. This encodes CASSLPRGRWTEAFF.

This chain connects TRBV4-1 to TRBJ2-3; D is uncertain. This CDR3 is 15 amino acids long. Germline CDR1 reads MGHRA; CDR2 reads YSYEKL. V lost 1 base, J lost 2 bases, and 10 bases lay in between. The CDR3 spells CASSQVQRDTDTQYF. CDR3 in DNA: TGCGCCAGCAGCCAAGTACAGCGCGACACAGATACGCAGTATTTT.

The chain carries TRBV19 and TRBJ1-2; D uncertain. Germline V gene lookup returns CDR1 LNHDA and CDR2 SQIVND (reference sequence). Trimming removed 2 bases from V and 5 bases from J, with 12 bases in between. The CDR3 loop spans 14 amino acids. CDR3 bases: TGTGCCAGTAGTATAAATACCAATATTTATGGCTACACCTTC. Translated: CASSINTNIYGYTF.

This chain uses TRBV7-9 with TRBJ1-1, with D tentatively TRBD1 (5 bases). Germline CDR1 reads SEHNR; CDR2 reads FQNEAQ (reference sequence). The V end was cut by 5 bases, the J end by 0 bases, with 13 bases between. CDR3 length: 15 residues. The CDR3 loop is CASSGRAGMNTEAFF. The CDR3, as DNA: TGTGCCAGCAGCGGTAGGGCAGGGATGAACACTGAAGCTTTCTTT.

The chain joins TRBV15 to TRBJ1-1; 8 nucleotides align to TRBD1. V shed 0 bases, J shed 3 bases, and the junction held 9 bases outside the gene matches. The germline V gene has CDR1 LNHNV and CDR2 YYDKDF (reference sequence). The CDR3 has 17 amino acids. In DNA, the CDR3 is TGTGCCACCAGCAGAGACATCAGGGGGCGAATCGACACTGAAGCTTTCTTT. Its protein product is CATSRDIRGRIDTEAFF.

The J gene is TRBJ2-7, the V gene TRBV7-8, with 10 bases fitting TRBD1. The germline V gene has CDR1 SGHVS and CDR2 FQNEAQ. V lost 5 bases and J lost 5; bases outside the gene matches: 6. The CDR3 loop spans 14 amino acids. The CDR3 loop reads CASSVDRGMDEQYF. DNA for the CDR3: TGTGCCAGCAGCGTGGACAGGGGGATGGACGAGCAGTACTTC.

The rearrangement joins TRBV7-9 to TRBJ1-2, with 8 bases identical to TRBD1. Germline values: CDR1 SEHNR, CDR2 FQNEAQ (reference sequence). V was clipped by 2 bases and J by 4 bases; unmatched bases: 9. The CDR3 consists of 16 residues. The CDR3 sequence: CASSLSATGVGYGYTF. DNA of the CDR3: TGTGCCAGCAGCTTATCCGCGACAGGGGTTGGCTATGGCTACACCTTC. The full variable domain, rest sourced from reference TRBV7-9 and TRBJ1-2, is DTGVSQNPRHKITKRGQNVTFRCDPISEHNRLYWYRQTLGQGPEFLTYFQNEAQLEKSRLLSDRFSAERPKGSFSTLEIQRTEQGDSAMYLCASSLSATGVGYGYTFGSGTRLTVV.

The rearrangement uses TRBV11-2 and TRBJ2-7; 8 bases line up with TRBD2. Germline V gives CDR1 SGHAT, CDR2 FQNNGV. The CDR3 has 15 amino acids. J was trimmed by 1 base and V by 1 base; bases with no gene match: 3. The CDR3 coding sequence is TGTGCCAGCAGCTTAGGCGCGGGAGGTTCCTACGAGCAGTACTTC. Amino acids: CASSLGAGGSYEQYF.

The chain links TRBV2 to TRBJ1-1; 7 bases map to TRBD1. V gave up 6 bases and J gave up 3 bases; unmatched junction bases: 7. The germline V gene encodes CDR1 SNHLY and CDR2 FYNNEI. This CDR3 contains 14 residues. This CDR3 reads CASRRTGVYTEAFF. The CDR3 DNA sequence: TGTGCCAGCAGGCGTACAGGGGTTTACACTGAAGCTTTCTTT.

The rearrangement links TRBV19 to TRBJ2-1, with TRBD2 matching over 7 bases. The CDR3 spans 19 residues. Germline CDR1 is LNHDA and CDR2 is SQIVND (reference sequence). The ends lost 5 bases at V and 4 bases at J; junction bases unmatched: 20. CDR3 nucleotides: TGTGCCAGTAGTTACGCCCTGCACACTGTCGGGAGGAAGTACAATGAGCAGTTCTTC. Amino acid sequence: CASSYALHTVGRKYNEQFF.

The V gene is TRBV5-1, the J gene TRBJ2-6, with 7 bases lining up with TRBD1. The V and J ends lost 6 bases and 0 bases, in that order; junction bases with no gene match: 9. This CDR3 contains 17 residues. Germline CDR1 reads SGHRS; CDR2 reads YFSETQ. This CDR3 reads CASTKTGAYSGANVLTF. For the CDR3, the DNA is TGCGCCAGCACCAAAACAGGGGCCTACTCTGGGGCCAACGTCCTGACTTTC.

Comments on this clone: A junction boundary mismatches the germline segment, possibly from a read error. The rearrangement links TRBV15 to TRBJ2-5; D tentatively fits TRBD1 or TRBD2 (7 bases each). Germline values: CDR1 LNHNV, CDR2 YYDKDF (reference sequence). The CDR3 totals 17 residues. For the CDR3, the DNA is TGTGCCACCAGCGGAGACCTCAGGGGGGACTATCAAGAGACCCAGTACTTC. It specifies CATSGDLRGDYQETQYF.

The chain joins TRBV28 to TRBJ2-7; 12 nucleotides align to TRBD2. Germline lookup yields CDR1 MDHEN and CDR2 SYDVKM. V lost 5 bases to trimming and J lost 2 bases; unmatched junction nucleotides: 4. This CDR3 region has 15 residues. The CDR3 nucleotides read TGTGCCAGCAGTACACCTAGCGGGAGGGCCTACGAGCAGTACTTC. This codes for CASSTPSGRAYEQYF. The whole variable domain, remainder taken from reference TRBV28 and TRBJ2-7, is DVKVTQSSRYLVKRTGEKVFLECVQDMDHENMFWYRQDPGLGLRLIYFSYDVKMKEKGDIPEGYSVSREKKERFSLILESASTNQTSMYLCASSTPSGRAYEQYFGPGTRLTVT.

A single count supports this clone. V and J are TRBV5-1 and TRBJ2-2; no clear D. Trimming pared 4 bases from V and 2 bases from J, leaving 0 bases between. This CDR3 contains 11 residues. Germline V gives CDR1 SGHRS, CDR2 YFSETQ. The CDR3 DNA sequence: TGCGCCAGCAGCAACACCGGGGAGCTGTTTTTT. It specifies CASSNTGELFF.

This chain joins TRBV4-1 and TRBJ2-7, with 10 bases aligning to TRBD2. This CDR3 contains 15 residues. Looked up from germline, CDR1 is MGHRA and CDR2 is YSYEKL. J was trimmed by 0 bases and V by 6 bases; bases with no gene match: 5. The CDR3 reads CASRQLAGISYEQYF. The CDR3, as DNA: TGCGCCAGCAGACAACTAGCGGGGATCTCCTACGAGCAGTACTTC.

The chain combines TRBV2 with TRBJ1-2; D gene uncertain. Germline-derived CDR1 and CDR2 are SNHLY and FYNNEI. This CDR3 contains 11 residues. The V and J ends lost 1 base and 10 bases respectively, with 7 bases between them. The chain's CDR3 is CASSEGDVYTF. Here the CDR3 DNA reads TGTGCCAGCAGTGAAGGCGATGTCTACACCTTC.

V is TRBV9 and J is TRBJ2-1; D possibly corresponds to TRBD2 (6 bases). The CDR3 runs 17 residues. V dropped 2 bases and J dropped 8 bases, with 23 bases sitting between them. Germline V lookup: CDR1 SGDLS, CDR2 YYNGEE. The CDR3 loop is CASSVGGNSRIIDEQFF. As DNA, the CDR3 is TGTGCCAGCAGCGTTGGCGGGAACAGCCGGATTATAGATGAGCAGTTCTTC.

The J gene is TRBJ1-1, the V gene TRBV19; the D gene is possibly TRBD1 (5 bases). Germline loops: CDR1 LNHDA, CDR2 SQIVND (reference sequence). The CDR3 runs 15 residues. Trimming stripped 2 bases from V and 5 bases from J, with 15 bases between. CDR3: CASSITRDAGTEAFF. CDR3 nucleotides: TGTGCCAGTAGTATAACCAGGGATGCGGGTACTGAAGCTTTCTTT.

The chain carries TRBV7-6 and TRBJ1-4; perhaps TRBD1 as D (6 bases). Germline lookup yields CDR1 SGHVS and CDR2 FNYEAQ. Trimming took 5 bases from V and 5 from J, leaving 12 bases between them. The CDR3 runs to 14 residues. DNA of the CDR3: TGTGCCAGCAGCAGGACAGTTTTAAATGAAAAACTGTTTTTT. This encodes CASSRTVLNEKLFF.

With regard to this clone: Distinct nucleotide sequences in the sample also encode this CDR3. The chain couples TRBV27 to TRBJ2-3, with D possibly TRBD2 on 6 matching bases. Deletions cut 3 bases from V and 0 bases from J, with 10 bases between. The V gene's germline CDR1 is MNHEY and CDR2 SMNVEV (reference sequence). The CDR3 has 15 amino acids. This CDR3 is CASSLAGTSTDTQYF. The CDR3 DNA is TGTGCCAGCAGTTTGGCGGGGACTAGCACAGATACGCAGTATTTT.

The rearrangement links TRBV7-2 to TRBJ2-7, with TRBD1 identical over 9 bases. The germline V gene has CDR1 SGHTA and CDR2 FQGNSA. V shed 3 bases, J shed 1 base, and the junction held 7 bases outside the gene matches. The CDR3 has 16 amino acids. The CDR3 reads CASSLSVGTGSYEQYF. CDR3 DNA sequence: TGTGCCAGCAGCTTGAGTGTTGGGACAGGGTCCTACGAGCAGTACTTC.

This clone was seen only once. The chain couples TRBV5-1 to TRBJ2-7; 9 bases are a match to TRBD1. The germline CDR1 and CDR2 sequences are SGHRS and YFSETQ. This CDR3 is built from 16 residues. The trim removed 4 bases at V and 2 bases at J, leaving 10 bases unmatched. In DNA form, the CDR3 reads TGCGCCAGCAGCCTAGCCGGGACAGGGTTCACCTACGAGCAGTACTTC. Protein: CASSLAGTGFTYEQYF.

This clone was recorded once. The genes are TRBV7-8 and TRBJ2-1; D may be TRBD2 (6 bases). The CDR3 has 13 amino acids. Trimming left V 7 bases short and J 8 bases short, with 15 bases between. Germline loops: CDR1 SGHVS, CDR2 FQNEAQ. Here the CDR3 reads CASNPGVVYEQFF. CDR3 nucleotides: TGTGCCAGCAATCCGGGAGTAGTATATGAGCAGTTCTTC.

CDR3 amino acids: CASNVQGGTGELFF. The CDR3 coding sequence is TGTGCCAGTAATGTCCAGGGGGGAACCGGGGAGCTGTTTTTT. The chain uses TRBV19 and TRBJ2-2; possibly TRBD1 for D (7 bases). Deletions cut 7 bases from V and 5 bases from J, with 14 bases between. The CDR3 covers 14 residues. CDR1 is LNHDA and CDR2 is SQIVND in the germline V gene (reference sequence).

The chain has TRBV19 and TRBJ2-3, with D perhaps matching TRBD2 (5 bases). V lost 7 bases to trimming and J lost 6 bases, with 14 bases between them. Germline CDR1 and CDR2: LNHDA and SQIVND (reference sequence). The CDR3 totals 13 residues. The CDR3 spells CASNVAGMDTQYF. The DNA of the CDR3 is TGTGCCAGTAATGTTGCGGGTATGGATACGCAGTATTTT.

The gene calls are TRBV2 and TRBJ1-1, with D maybe TRBD1 (5 bases). The CDR3 runs 12 residues. Per germline, CDR1 SNHLY and CDR2 FYNNEI. V lost 10 bases and J lost 1, with 10 bases in between. The CDR3 nucleotides read TGTGCCACCAGGGTTGGGAACACTGAAGCTTTCTTT. It yields the protein CATRVGNTEAFF.

V usage is TRBV2 and J usage is TRBJ1-4, with 11 nucleotides matching TRBD1. Germline CDR1 is SNHLY and CDR2 is FYNNEI. CDR3 length: 15 amino acids. The V segment lost 6 bases and the J segment 3 bases; nucleotides outside the gene matches: 3. The CDR3 DNA reads TGTGCCAGCAGGGGACAGGGGGTAGCTAATGAAAAACTGTTTTTT. Translating it yields CASRGQGVANEKLFF.

The chain couples TRBV7-2 to TRBJ1-4; D is unclear. Germline V CDR1 and CDR2: SGHTA, FQGNSA. V gave up 1 base and J gave up 2 bases, with 14 bases separating them. The CDR3 length is 17 residues. Here the CDR3 DNA reads TGTGCCAGCAGCTTAGTCGGAGCCGTCAGGACTAATGAAAAACTGTTTTTT. Residues: CASSLVGAVRTNEKLFF.

The chain combines TRBV18 with TRBJ2-1; TRBD2 aligns across 9 bases. V trimming: 2 bases; J trimming: 2 bases; junction bases outside the gene matches: 10. Germline CDR1 reads KGHSH; CDR2 reads LQKENI. The CDR3 consists of 18 residues. This CDR3 reads CASSPTTLAGRTYNEQFF. The CDR3 DNA reads TGTGCCAGCTCACCAACAACCCTAGCGGGAAGGACCTACAATGAGCAGTTCTTC.

The genes are TRBV7-6 and TRBJ2-5; no firm D call. The germline gives CDR1 SGHVS, CDR2 FNYEAQ. This CDR3 region has 13 residues. V lost 5 bases, J lost 3 bases, and 10 bases lay in between. This CDR3 is CASSLRTEETQYF. The CDR3 DNA reads as TGTGCCAGCAGCCTCCGGACGGAAGAGACCCAGTACTTC. Based on the CDR3 plus reference TRBV7-6 and TRBJ2-5, the full variable domain is GAGVSQSPRYKVTKRGQDVALRCDPISGHVSLYWYRQALGQGPEFLTYFNYEAQQDKSGLPNDRFSAERPEGSISTLTIQRTEQRDSAMYRCASSLRTEETQYFGPGTRLLVL.